This T cell receptor (beta chain) is drawn from a study of cytomegalovirus exposure and HLA in healthy donors. Though probably carrying unrecorded immune exposures, donors were nominally healthy at sampling. V dropped 7 bases and J dropped 1 base, with 14 bases sitting between them. This CDR3 region has 15 residues. CDR1 is MNHNY, CDR2 SVGAGI, per germline (reference sequence). The PCR was carried out with 60 Vbeta primers and 13 Jbeta primers. TCRdb's table, derived via immunoSEQ multiplex PCR, lists solely in-frame clones and lacks some. The sample has 200,000 to 250,000 clones; approximately 83% are singletons. The table lists this clone with a few counts.

Material: PBMCs. This TCR derives from a girl between 5 and 17 years old in good health and CMV-seronegative. The chain carries TRBV6-6 and TRBJ1-5, with D possibly matching TRBD1 (6 bases). In nucleotides, the CDR3 is TGTGCCAGCAATACAGGGAGTAGAAGCAATCAGCCCCAGCATTTT. Its translation is CASNTGSRSNQPQHF.